This T cell receptor beta chain was recovered during a study of T-cell memory formation after mild COVID-19. The CDR3 sequence is 14 residues long. The V gene end was trimmed by 3 bases and the J gene end by 5 bases; junction bases not matched to a gene: 4. Germline assignment: CDR1 MGHRA and CDR2 YSYEKL. TCRalpha and TCRbeta libraries used 5'RACE with constant-segment primers and UMIs. TCRdb re-called the 5' RACE reads with MiXCR, one entry per CDR3 protein. The sample includes hundreds of thousands of distinct CDR3 sequences, roughly a fifth seen only once; the top ten take approximately 8.4%. Sequencing was carried out using PBMCs or a T cell subset sorted from them (not recorded which). The receptor was isolated from an adult woman who had mild COVID-19 (a few samples of this study predate the infection). Cell type and time point are not known. The J gene is TRBJ2-1, the V gene TRBV4-1; 7 nucleotides line up with TRBD2. The DNA for the CDR3 is TGCGCCAGCAGCCAGCCCCTAGCGGACAATGAGCAGTTCTTC. Translated, it gives CASSQPLADNEQFF.